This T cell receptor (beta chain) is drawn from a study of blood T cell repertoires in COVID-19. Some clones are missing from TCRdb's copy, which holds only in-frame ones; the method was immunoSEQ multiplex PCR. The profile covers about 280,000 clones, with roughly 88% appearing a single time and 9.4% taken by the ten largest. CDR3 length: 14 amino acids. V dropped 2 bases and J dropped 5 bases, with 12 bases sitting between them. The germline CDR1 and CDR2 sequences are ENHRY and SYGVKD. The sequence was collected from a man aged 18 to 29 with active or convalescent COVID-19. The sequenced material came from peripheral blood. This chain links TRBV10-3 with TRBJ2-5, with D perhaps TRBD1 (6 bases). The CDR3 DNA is TGTGCCATCAGTGAGACCCAGGGGTGGGAGACCCAGTACTTC. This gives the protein CAISETQGWETQYF.